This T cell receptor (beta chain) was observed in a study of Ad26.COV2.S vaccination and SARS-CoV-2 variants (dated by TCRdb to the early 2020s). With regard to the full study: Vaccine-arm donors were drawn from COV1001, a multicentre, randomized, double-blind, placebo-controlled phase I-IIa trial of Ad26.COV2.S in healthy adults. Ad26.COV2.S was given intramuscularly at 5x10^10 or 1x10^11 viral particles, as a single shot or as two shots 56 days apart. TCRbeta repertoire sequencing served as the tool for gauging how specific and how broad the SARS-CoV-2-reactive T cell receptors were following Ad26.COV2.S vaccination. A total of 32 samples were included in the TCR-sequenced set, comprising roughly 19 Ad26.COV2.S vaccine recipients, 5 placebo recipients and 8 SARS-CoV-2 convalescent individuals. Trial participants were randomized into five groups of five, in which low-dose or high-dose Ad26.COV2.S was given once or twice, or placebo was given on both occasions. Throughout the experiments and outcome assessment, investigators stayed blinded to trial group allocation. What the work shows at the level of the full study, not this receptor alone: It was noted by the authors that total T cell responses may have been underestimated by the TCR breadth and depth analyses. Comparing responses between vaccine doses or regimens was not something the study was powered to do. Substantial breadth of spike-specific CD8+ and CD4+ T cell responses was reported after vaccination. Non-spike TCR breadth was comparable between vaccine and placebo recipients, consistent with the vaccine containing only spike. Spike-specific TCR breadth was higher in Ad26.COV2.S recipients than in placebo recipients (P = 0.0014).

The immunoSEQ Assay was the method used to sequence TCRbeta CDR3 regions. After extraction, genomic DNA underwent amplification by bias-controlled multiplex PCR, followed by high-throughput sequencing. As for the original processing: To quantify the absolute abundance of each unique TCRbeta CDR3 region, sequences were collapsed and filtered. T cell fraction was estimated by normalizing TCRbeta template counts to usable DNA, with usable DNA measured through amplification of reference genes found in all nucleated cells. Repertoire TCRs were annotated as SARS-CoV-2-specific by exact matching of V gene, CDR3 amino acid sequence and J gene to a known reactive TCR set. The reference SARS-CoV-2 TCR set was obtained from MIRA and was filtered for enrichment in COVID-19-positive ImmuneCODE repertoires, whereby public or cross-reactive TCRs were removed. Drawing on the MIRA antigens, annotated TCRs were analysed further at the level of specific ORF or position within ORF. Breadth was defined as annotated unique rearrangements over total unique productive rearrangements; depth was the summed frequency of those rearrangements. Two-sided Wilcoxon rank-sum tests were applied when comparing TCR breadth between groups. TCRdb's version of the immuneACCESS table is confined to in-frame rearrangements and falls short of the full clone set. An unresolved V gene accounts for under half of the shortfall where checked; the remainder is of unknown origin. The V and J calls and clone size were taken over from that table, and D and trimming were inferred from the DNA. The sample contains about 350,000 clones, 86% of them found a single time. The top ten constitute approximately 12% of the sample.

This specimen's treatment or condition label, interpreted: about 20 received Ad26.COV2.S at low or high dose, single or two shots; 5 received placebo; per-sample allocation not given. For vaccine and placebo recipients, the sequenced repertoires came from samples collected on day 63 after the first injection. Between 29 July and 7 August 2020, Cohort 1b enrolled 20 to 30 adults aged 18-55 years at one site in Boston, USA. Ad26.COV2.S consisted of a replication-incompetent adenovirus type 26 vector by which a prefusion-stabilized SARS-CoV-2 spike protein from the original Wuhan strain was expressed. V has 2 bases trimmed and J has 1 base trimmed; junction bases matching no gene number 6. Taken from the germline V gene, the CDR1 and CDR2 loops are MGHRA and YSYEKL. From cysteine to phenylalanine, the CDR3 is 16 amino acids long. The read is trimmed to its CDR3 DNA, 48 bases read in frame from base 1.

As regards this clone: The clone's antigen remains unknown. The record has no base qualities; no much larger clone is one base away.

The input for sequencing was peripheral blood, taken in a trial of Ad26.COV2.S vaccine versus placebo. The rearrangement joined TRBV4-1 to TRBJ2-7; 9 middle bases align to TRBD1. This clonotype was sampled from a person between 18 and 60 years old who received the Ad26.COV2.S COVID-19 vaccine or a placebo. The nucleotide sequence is TGCGCCAGCAGCCAACTACCCGGGACAGGGTCCTACGAGCAGTACTTC. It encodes CASSQLPGTGSYEQYF.